One and the same sample provided the 5 T cell receptor beta chains below, sequenced in a study of T cell responses to AZD1222 COVID-19 vaccine. Sequenced by immunoSEQ multiplex PCR; TCRdb stores in-frame clones only, minus some. The sample lists 140,000 to 150,000 clones, 85% to 95% occurring once. The specimen was peripheral blood, collected after recovery from COVID-19. The receptors shown here come from an adult who had recovered from COVID-19.

The chain is built from TRBV5-1 and TRBJ2-5; a weak D match, TRBD2 (5 bases). The length of the CDR3 is 14 residues. The germline V gene has CDR1 SGHRS and CDR2 YFSETQ. With 5 bases removed from V and 4 bases from J, the gap between germline ends came to 15 bases. The CDR3 here is CASSGGGWGETQYF. The CDR3, as DNA: TGCGCCAGCAGTGGAGGTGGCTGGGGAGAGACCCAGTACTTC.

The chain links TRBV29-1 to TRBJ1-2; D perhaps matches TRBD1 (5 bases). CDR1 and CDR2 (germline): SQVTM, ANQGSEA. Trimming pared 6 bases from V and 2 bases from J, leaving 10 bases between. The CDR3 runs 12 residues. Written as DNA, the CDR3 is TGCAGCGTCCTTCGGGACAACTATGGCTACACCTTC. This gives the protein CSVLRDNYGYTF.

The V call is TRBV24-1, the J call TRBJ2-2, with D perhaps TRBD2 (5 bases). V lost 0 bases, J lost 6 bases, and 13 bases lay in between. CDR3 length equals 16 residues. Germline V gene sequence: CDR1 KGHDR, CDR2 SFDVKD. CDR3 bases: TGTGCCACCAGTGATTTGACTAGGAGTTTCCCCGGGGAGCTGTTTTTT. Translation: CATSDLTRSFPGELFF.

This chain joins TRBV6-6 and TRBJ2-3; 12 bases agree with TRBD2. The CDR3 covers 18 residues. The V and J ends lost 5 bases and 1 base, in that order; junction bases with no gene match: 10. Germline values: CDR1 MNHNY, CDR2 SVGAGI (reference sequence). The CDR3 DNA follows: TGTGCCAGCAGTCGTTATGGGACTAGCGGGCTACGCACAGATACGCAGTATTTT. It codes for CASSRYGTSGLRTDTQYF.

The chain couples TRBV24-1 to TRBJ2-2; 9 nucleotides line up with TRBD2. Germline CDR1 KGHDR, CDR2 SFDVKD. This CDR3 region has 15 residues. Germline trimming cut 11 bases from V and 0 bases from J; bases unmatched to any gene: 6. The chain's CDR3 is CASSGGTANTGELFF. The CDR3 DNA follows: TGTGCCAGCAGCGGGGGGACAGCGAACACCGGGGAGCTGTTTTTT.